These 22 T cell receptor beta chains originate from one sample sequenced in a study of shared clonotypes between healthy human individuals. Measured with immunoSEQ multiplex PCR; TCRdb has only the in-frame clones, and not every one. The repertoire holds about 1 million clones, under 80% seen once, with about 1.5% in the top ten. Sequencing was performed on memory CD4+ T cells sorted from blood. The subset was: CD45RA-negative fraction. These receptors originate from a man aged 18 to 29 in good health.

The V call is TRBV7-8, the J call TRBJ2-7; 9 bases align to TRBD1. Germline V gene sequence: CDR1 SGHVS, CDR2 FQNEAQ. CDR3 size: 14 residues. V was pared by 5 bases and J by 2 bases, with 4 bases of the junction left unmatched. CDR3 loop: CASSDGQGTYEQYF. The DNA for the CDR3 is TGTGCCAGCAGCGACGGACAGGGGACCTACGAGCAGTACTTC.

The chain uses TRBV20-1 and TRBJ1-2; D remains ambiguous. CDR3 length: 11 residues. In germline, CDR1 is DFQATT, CDR2 SNEGSKA (reference sequence). V dropped 3 bases and J dropped 8 bases, with 10 bases sitting between them. CDR3 in DNA: TGCAGTGCTAGTAGGGCGGGCGGCTACACCTTC. Translating gives CSASRAGGYTF.

V is TRBV30 and J is TRBJ2-5; 10 positions agree with TRBD1. The DNA end is a closer match to TRBJ2-7, so the J assignment may be wrong. The germline V gene encodes CDR1 GTSNPN and CDR2 SVGIG (reference sequence). The CDR3 totals 13 residues. The CDR3 DNA reads TGTGCCTGGAGACAGACAGGGGGCGGCGAGCAGTACTTC. Translation gives CAWRQTGGGEQYF.

As DNA, the CDR3 is TGTGCCAGCAGCCCCAACGACAGGCTTGGGGACGAGCAGTACTTC. Encoded protein: CASSPNDRLGDEQYF. V gene TRBV6-6 combines with J gene TRBJ2-7, with D possibly matching TRBD1 (6 bases). This CDR3 is 15 amino acids long. With 6 bases removed from V and 5 bases from J, the gap between germline ends came to 20 bases. In germline, CDR1 is MNHNY, CDR2 SVGAGI (reference sequence).

The chain is built from TRBV5-1 and TRBJ2-7, with D unresolved. The CDR3 sequence is 14 residues long. V was cut by 1 base and J by 0 bases, with 8 bases left in between. Germline CDR1 is SGHRS and CDR2 is YFSETQ. In DNA form, the CDR3 reads TGCGCCAGCAGCTTGTACGCGAACTCCTACGAGCAGTACTTC. Protein product: CASSLYANSYEQYF.

V and J are TRBV29-1 and TRBJ2-3, with 15 bases aligning to TRBD2. CDR1 SQVTM and CDR2 ANQGSEA come from the germline V gene. This CDR3 has 18 residues. The trim removed 6 bases at V and 3 bases at J, leaving 13 bases unmatched. The CDR3 is CSVTPYPGTSGGTDTQYF. CDR3 nucleotide sequence: TGCAGCGTGACTCCTTACCCCGGGACTAGCGGGGGGACAGATACGCAGTATTTT.

V gene TRBV5-4 combines with J gene TRBJ2-1; the match to TRBD1 covers 7 bases. In germline, CDR1 is SGHNT, CDR2 YYREEE (reference sequence). The CDR3 has 15 amino acids. V was pared by 4 bases and J by 6 bases, with 10 bases of the junction left unmatched. CDR3 sequence reads: CASSRDRVLGNEQFF. The DNA of the CDR3 is TGTGCCAGCAGCCGAGACAGGGTTCTGGGCAATGAGCAGTTCTTC.

The chain joins TRBV30 to TRBJ2-5, with 9 nucleotides matching TRBD1. The CDR3 has 15 residues. CDR1 is GTSNPN and CDR2 is SVGIG in the germline V gene (reference sequence). Trimming removed 1 base from V and 5 bases from J; junction bases left unmatched: 8. The CDR3: CAWSAGQGGGETQYF. The CDR3 region has the DNA TGTGCCTGGAGTGCGGGACAGGGAGGAGGTGAGACCCAGTACTTC.

This clone was picked up many times. The sample contains more than one DNA sequence encoding this CDR3. The chain recombines TRBV7-9 with TRBJ1-4; perhaps TRBD1 as D (5 bases). The ends were cut back, 2 bases at V and 3 bases at J, with 10 bases in the middle. The CDR3 length is 15 residues. The germline V gene encodes CDR1 SEHNR and CDR2 FQNEAQ (reference sequence). The CDR3 protein is CASSLSTGSNEKLFF. The DNA for the CDR3 is TGTGCCAGCAGCTTAAGTACAGGCTCTAATGAAAAACTGTTTTTT.

In this sample, this clone turned up a few times. This sequence joins TRBV6-1 and TRBJ2-4; D not certain. Trimming left V 5 bases short and J 6 bases short, with 8 bases between. CDR1 is MNHNS and CDR2 is SASEGT in the germline V gene. This CDR3 contains 12 residues. CDR3 nucleotide sequence: TGTGCCAGCAGTTCGACTGTAAACATTCAGTACTTC. Translation: CASSSTVNIQYF.

The rearrangement joins TRBV27 to TRBJ2-4; D gene uncertain. V lost 6 bases, J lost 1 base, and 10 bases lay in between. The CDR3 is 14 amino acids. Germline lookup yields CDR1 MNHEY and CDR2 SMNVEV (reference sequence). CDR3 nucleotide sequence: TGTGCCAGCAGACCTGACTTCGCCAAAAACATTCAGTACTTC. Residues: CASRPDFAKNIQYF.

The chain combines TRBV7-8 with TRBJ2-6; D possibly matches TRBD1 or TRBD2 (5 bases each). This CDR3 has 17 residues. V lost 4 bases, J lost 0 bases, and 13 bases lay in between. Per the germline V gene, CDR1 is SGHVS and CDR2 is FQNEAQ. As DNA, the CDR3 is TGTGCCAGCAGCTCGAGGGTAGGGGACTCTGGGGCCAACGTCCTGACTTTC. This sequence encodes CASSSRVGDSGANVLTF.

The chain employs TRBV10-1 and TRBJ2-2, with no clear D. V dropped 4 bases and J dropped 4 bases, with 7 bases sitting between them. Germline values: CDR1 WNHNN, CDR2 SYGVQD (reference sequence). The CDR3 length is 13 residues. The CDR3 loop reads CASSGHITGELFF. The CDR3 DNA reads TGCGCCAGCAGTGGGCACATCACCGGGGAGCTGTTTTTT.

The J gene is TRBJ2-5, the V gene TRBV28; 10 nucleotides align to TRBD1. Germline V gene sequence: CDR1 MDHEN, CDR2 SYDVKM. The V segment lost 5 bases and the J segment 2 bases; nucleotides outside the gene matches: 5. The CDR3 is 15 residues long. The CDR3 loop reads CASSTRTGGQETQYF. The CDR3 region has the DNA TGTGCCAGCAGTACCAGGACAGGGGGGCAAGAGACCCAGTACTTC.

This sequence joins TRBV7-8 and TRBJ2-7; the D gene is possibly TRBD2 (6 bases). Germline V gene lookup returns CDR1 SGHVS and CDR2 FQNEAQ. V was pared by 5 bases and J by 6 bases, with 17 bases between. The CDR3 extends over 14 amino acids. The CDR3 loop reads CASSATRVLGEQYF. As DNA, the CDR3 is TGTGCCAGCAGCGCGACTAGGGTATTAGGCGAGCAGTACTTC.

This chain connects TRBV18 to TRBJ2-1, with D hard to call. V lost 0 bases to trimming and J lost 7 bases, with 10 bases between them. CDR1 and CDR2 (germline): KGHSH, LQKENI. This CDR3 is 14 amino acids long. This CDR3 is CASSPPGRDNEQFF. DNA for the CDR3: TGTGCCAGCTCACCACCCGGACGAGATAATGAGCAGTTCTTC.

The genes are TRBV7-9 and TRBJ2-2; D unclear. The CDR3 covers 14 residues. Trimming left V 7 bases short and J 4 bases short, with 13 bases between. In germline, CDR1 is SEHNR, CDR2 FQNEAQ (reference sequence). The CDR3 loop is CASTRGDGTGELFF. The CDR3 nucleotides read TGTGCCAGCACCCGAGGTGACGGCACCGGGGAGCTGTTTTTT.

V usage is TRBV7-8 and J usage is TRBJ1-5; possible D gene TRBD1, 6 bases. The CDR3 runs 16 residues. V dropped 1 base and J dropped 3 bases, with 13 bases sitting between them. Germline CDR1 reads SGHVS; CDR2 reads FQNEAQ. In DNA, the CDR3 is TGTGCCAGCAGCTTAGGGAACAGGGCGGTCAATCAGCCCCAGCATTTT. It yields the protein CASSLGNRAVNQPQHF.

This chain uses TRBV7-2 with TRBJ2-5; 9 nucleotides line up with TRBD2. Per the germline V gene, CDR1 is SGHTA and CDR2 is FQGNSA. With 3 bases clipped from V and 4 bases from J, the junction kept 6 bases outside the gene matches. The CDR3 consists of 15 residues. The CDR3 here is CASSFGGRAGETQYF. The DNA of the CDR3 is TGTGCCAGCAGCTTTGGCGGGAGGGCCGGAGAGACCCAGTACTTC.

This clone was recorded many times. The rearrangement uses TRBV7-9 and TRBJ1-1; D is ambiguous. V was cut by 5 bases and J by 7 bases, with 11 bases left in between. The length of the CDR3 is 12 residues. CDR1 is SEHNR, CDR2 FQNEAQ, per germline (reference sequence). The CDR3 here is CASSVPTGEAFF. The CDR3 nucleotides are TGTGCCAGCAGCGTGCCGACCGGTGAAGCTTTCTTT.

This clone was observed a handful of times. The chain carries TRBV18 and TRBJ1-1; 9 nucleotides line up with TRBD1. Germline assignment: CDR1 KGHSH and CDR2 LQKENI. V dropped 3 bases and J dropped 6; count of bases not matched to a gene: 17. The CDR3 contains 18 residues. In DNA form, the CDR3 reads TGTGCCAGCTCACCCTCCCGGGACAGGGCAACAACAAGGGCTGAAGCTTTCTTT. Its protein product is CASSPSRDRATTRAEAFF.

The DNA of the CDR3 is TGCAGTGCTAACCGCGGACAGCAACTGTTTTTT. Protein: CSANRGQQLFF. V usage is TRBV20-1 and J usage is TRBJ1-4; TRBD1 might be the D (6 bases). Trimming removed 4 bases from V and 12 bases from J, with 12 bases in between. The CDR3 extends over 11 amino acids. The germline gives CDR1 DFQATT, CDR2 SNEGSKA (reference sequence).